This TCR beta chain was documented in a study of T-cell memory formation after mild COVID-19. Study-wide background: TCR clusters were largely donor specific. Study findings and constraints: What remained unconfirmed was the SARS-CoV-2 specificity of second-wave clones peaking on day 37.

To note about this clonotype: No antigen is known for it.

Constant-segment primers were used for 5'RACE, and the resulting TCR alpha and TCR beta cDNA libraries carried sample barcodes and UMIs. TCRdb reprocessed the 5' RACE reads with MiXCR, giving one entry per CDR3 protein. The sample lists around 340,000 distinct CDR3 sequences; around a fifth were seen once. The CDR3 consists of 14 residues. Germline CDR1 reads SNHLY; CDR2 reads FYNNEI. V was pared by 6 bases and J by 3 bases, with 4 bases of the junction left unmatched. The sequenced sample was PBMCs or a T cell subset sorted from them (not recorded which). The source of this sequence is an adult woman who had mild COVID-19 (a few samples of this study predate the infection). Cell type and time point are not known. The chain has TRBV2 and TRBJ1-1; TRBD1 aligns across 10 bases. The CDR3 nucleotides read TGTGCCAGCAGCGACAGGGGGCATGACACTGAAGCTTTCTTT. It specifies CASSDRGHDTEAFF.